This TCR beta chain was identified during a study of cytomegalovirus exposure and HLA in healthy donors. General study points: The study put 150 to 200 TCR beta chains on its list as cytomegalovirus-associated. For TCR beta chains, V- and J-gene trimming was later linked to a missense DCLRE1C variant. By a later analysis, the bulk of CMV-associated TCR beta chains appeared HLA-restricted.

Each of the donors was a healthy bone marrow donor. The PCR had 60 Vbeta and 13 Jbeta primers. The table came from immunoSEQ multiplex PCR; TCRdb's copy has only in-frame clones and leaves some out. Its listing shows tens of thousands of clones. Of note for this clone: Its cognate antigen is unknown.

This CDR3 spans 13 amino acids. Germline V gene sequence: CDR1 SGHAT, CDR2 FQNNGV. The V end lost 6 bases, the J end lost 6 bases, and 12 bases lay between the germline ends. Input material: PBMCs. This chain joins TRBV11-2 and TRBJ2-1; D is ambiguous. The sequence was collected from a boy aged 5-17 years in good health and CMV-seronegative. The CDR3 nucleotides are TGTGCCAGCAGGCAGATAGCAGTCAATGAGCAGTTCTTC. This encodes CASRQIAVNEQFF.